What follows are 9 T cell receptor beta chains derived from one specimen sequenced in a study of OX40 agonist ivuxolimab in advanced cancers. Sequencing used immunoSEQ multiplex PCR; TCRdb keeps in-frame clones, though not all of them. The sample yields roughly 25,000 clones, 88% seen once. The source was CD4+ or CD8+ T cells sorted from blood, collected in a trial of the OX40 agonist ivuxolimab. All receptors derive from an adult with an advanced solid tumor such as melanoma, head and neck, liver or kidney cancer.

This sequence joins TRBV28 and TRBJ1-5; D is uncertain. The CDR3 contains 12 residues. Germline loops: CDR1 MDHEN, CDR2 SYDVKM. V was clipped by 7 bases and J by 7 bases, with 11 bases between them. Written as DNA, the CDR3 is TGTGCCAGCACGGAAGTAGGGCAGCCCCAGCATTTT. It translates to CASTEVGQPQHF.

The chain combines TRBV7-6 with TRBJ2-1; 13 nucleotides match TRBD2. This CDR3 spans 17 amino acids. V dropped 5 bases and J dropped 6; count of bases not matched to a gene: 10. Germline V CDR1 and CDR2: SGHVS, FNYEAQ. The CDR3 protein is CASSPRTSGRVSNEQFF. The CDR3 DNA follows: TGTGCCAGCAGCCCGCGGACTAGCGGGAGAGTCTCCAATGAGCAGTTCTTC. The full variable domain, its missing parts supplied by reference TRBV7-6 and TRBJ2-1, is GAGVSQSPRYKVTKRGQDVALRCDPISGHVSLYWYRQALGQGPEFLTYFNYEAQQDKSGLPNDRFSAERPEGSISTLTIQRTEQRDSAMYRCASSPRTSGRVSNEQFFGPGTRLTVL.

This clone was picked up a small number of times. The rearrangement joins TRBV23-1 to TRBJ1-2; D might be TRBD1 (5 bases). TRBV23-1 is sorted into the ORF group, with uncertain function. CDR3 length: 14 amino acids. V was cut by 2 bases and J by 4 bases, with 11 bases left in between. CDR3 sequence: CASSQDSSFYGYTF. The CDR3 DNA sequence: TGCGCCAGCAGTCAAGACAGTTCCTTCTATGGCTACACCTTC.

The rearrangement uses TRBV2 and TRBJ2-3; possibly TRBD1 for D (5 bases). The V gene lost 7 bases and the J gene lost 0 bases, with 11 bases spanning the gap. Germline CDR1 and CDR2: SNHLY and FYNNEI. The CDR3 consists of 14 residues. CDR3 coding DNA: TGTGCCAGCACTCGACAGACGAGCACAGATACGCAGTATTTT. Translating it yields CASTRQTSTDTQYF. Using reference TRBV2 and TRBJ2-3 for the parts outside the CDR3, the full variable domain is EPEVTQTPSHQVTQMGQEVILRCVPISNHLYFYWYRQILGQKVEFLVSFYNNEISEKSEIFDDQFSVERPDGSNFTLKIRSTKLEDSAMYFCASTRQTSTDTQYFGPGTRLTVL.

The chain carries TRBV18 and TRBJ1-2; 8 nucleotides match TRBD1. The CDR3 is 14 amino acids. Germline CDR1 reads KGHSH; CDR2 reads LQKENI. V shed 6 bases, J shed 2 bases, and the junction held 5 bases outside the gene matches. The CDR3: CASSQGQGNYGYTF. The CDR3 region has the DNA TGTGCCAGCTCCCAAGGACAGGGAAACTATGGCTACACCTTC. Filled out from reference TRBV18 and TRBJ1-2, the complete variable domain reads NAGVMQNPRHLVRRRGQEARLRCSPMKGHSHVYWYRQLPEEGLKFMVYLQKENIIDESGMPKERFSAEFPKEGPSILRIQQVVRGDSAAYFCASSQGQGNYGYTFGSGTRLTVV.

This chain links TRBV28 with TRBJ1-4; D ambiguous. Germline CDR1 and CDR2: MDHEN and SYDVKM. The CDR3 spans 12 residues. The V gene lost 2 bases and the J gene lost 10 bases, with 8 bases spanning the gap. CDR3 sequence reads: CASSLRAGKLFF. CDR3 nucleotide sequence: TGTGCCAGCAGTTTAAGGGCGGGAAAACTGTTTTTT. Based on the CDR3 plus reference TRBV28 and TRBJ1-4, the full variable domain is DVKVTQSSRYLVKRTGEKVFLECVQDMDHENMFWYRQDPGLGLRLIYFSYDVKMKEKGDIPEGYSVSREKKERFSLILESASTNQTSMYLCASSLRAGKLFFGSGTQLSVL.

CDR3 DNA: TGTGCCAGCAGACAAGAAATAAACTATGGCTACACCTTC. This codes for CASRQEINYGYTF. The chain uses TRBV6-6 and TRBJ1-2; unclear D gene. Per the germline V gene, CDR1 is MNHNY and CDR2 is SVGAGI (reference sequence). The V and J ends lost 6 bases and 2 bases respectively, with 10 bases between them. The CDR3 consists of 13 residues.

This clone was recorded only once. The CDR3 DNA sequence: TGTGCCAGCAGCTTGATGGCGGGGACTGAAGCTTTCTTT. Amino acid sequence: CASSLMAGTEAFF. This chain links TRBV5-5 with TRBJ1-1; no clear D. The V gene's germline CDR1 is SGHKS and CDR2 YYEKEE (reference sequence). With 1 base removed from V and 5 bases from J, the gap between germline ends came to 9 bases. There are 13 residues in the CDR3.

The chain is built from TRBV7-8 and TRBJ2-3; TRBD2 matches at 9 bases. V shed 10 bases and J 4 bases; nucleotides not matched to a gene: 12. This CDR3 region has 15 residues. CDR1 is SGHVS and CDR2 is FQNEAQ in the germline V gene. The DNA for the CDR3 is TGTGCCACAAAAGAACGCGCGGGAGGGTCAGATACGCAGTATTTT. As protein: CATKERAGGSDTQYF.